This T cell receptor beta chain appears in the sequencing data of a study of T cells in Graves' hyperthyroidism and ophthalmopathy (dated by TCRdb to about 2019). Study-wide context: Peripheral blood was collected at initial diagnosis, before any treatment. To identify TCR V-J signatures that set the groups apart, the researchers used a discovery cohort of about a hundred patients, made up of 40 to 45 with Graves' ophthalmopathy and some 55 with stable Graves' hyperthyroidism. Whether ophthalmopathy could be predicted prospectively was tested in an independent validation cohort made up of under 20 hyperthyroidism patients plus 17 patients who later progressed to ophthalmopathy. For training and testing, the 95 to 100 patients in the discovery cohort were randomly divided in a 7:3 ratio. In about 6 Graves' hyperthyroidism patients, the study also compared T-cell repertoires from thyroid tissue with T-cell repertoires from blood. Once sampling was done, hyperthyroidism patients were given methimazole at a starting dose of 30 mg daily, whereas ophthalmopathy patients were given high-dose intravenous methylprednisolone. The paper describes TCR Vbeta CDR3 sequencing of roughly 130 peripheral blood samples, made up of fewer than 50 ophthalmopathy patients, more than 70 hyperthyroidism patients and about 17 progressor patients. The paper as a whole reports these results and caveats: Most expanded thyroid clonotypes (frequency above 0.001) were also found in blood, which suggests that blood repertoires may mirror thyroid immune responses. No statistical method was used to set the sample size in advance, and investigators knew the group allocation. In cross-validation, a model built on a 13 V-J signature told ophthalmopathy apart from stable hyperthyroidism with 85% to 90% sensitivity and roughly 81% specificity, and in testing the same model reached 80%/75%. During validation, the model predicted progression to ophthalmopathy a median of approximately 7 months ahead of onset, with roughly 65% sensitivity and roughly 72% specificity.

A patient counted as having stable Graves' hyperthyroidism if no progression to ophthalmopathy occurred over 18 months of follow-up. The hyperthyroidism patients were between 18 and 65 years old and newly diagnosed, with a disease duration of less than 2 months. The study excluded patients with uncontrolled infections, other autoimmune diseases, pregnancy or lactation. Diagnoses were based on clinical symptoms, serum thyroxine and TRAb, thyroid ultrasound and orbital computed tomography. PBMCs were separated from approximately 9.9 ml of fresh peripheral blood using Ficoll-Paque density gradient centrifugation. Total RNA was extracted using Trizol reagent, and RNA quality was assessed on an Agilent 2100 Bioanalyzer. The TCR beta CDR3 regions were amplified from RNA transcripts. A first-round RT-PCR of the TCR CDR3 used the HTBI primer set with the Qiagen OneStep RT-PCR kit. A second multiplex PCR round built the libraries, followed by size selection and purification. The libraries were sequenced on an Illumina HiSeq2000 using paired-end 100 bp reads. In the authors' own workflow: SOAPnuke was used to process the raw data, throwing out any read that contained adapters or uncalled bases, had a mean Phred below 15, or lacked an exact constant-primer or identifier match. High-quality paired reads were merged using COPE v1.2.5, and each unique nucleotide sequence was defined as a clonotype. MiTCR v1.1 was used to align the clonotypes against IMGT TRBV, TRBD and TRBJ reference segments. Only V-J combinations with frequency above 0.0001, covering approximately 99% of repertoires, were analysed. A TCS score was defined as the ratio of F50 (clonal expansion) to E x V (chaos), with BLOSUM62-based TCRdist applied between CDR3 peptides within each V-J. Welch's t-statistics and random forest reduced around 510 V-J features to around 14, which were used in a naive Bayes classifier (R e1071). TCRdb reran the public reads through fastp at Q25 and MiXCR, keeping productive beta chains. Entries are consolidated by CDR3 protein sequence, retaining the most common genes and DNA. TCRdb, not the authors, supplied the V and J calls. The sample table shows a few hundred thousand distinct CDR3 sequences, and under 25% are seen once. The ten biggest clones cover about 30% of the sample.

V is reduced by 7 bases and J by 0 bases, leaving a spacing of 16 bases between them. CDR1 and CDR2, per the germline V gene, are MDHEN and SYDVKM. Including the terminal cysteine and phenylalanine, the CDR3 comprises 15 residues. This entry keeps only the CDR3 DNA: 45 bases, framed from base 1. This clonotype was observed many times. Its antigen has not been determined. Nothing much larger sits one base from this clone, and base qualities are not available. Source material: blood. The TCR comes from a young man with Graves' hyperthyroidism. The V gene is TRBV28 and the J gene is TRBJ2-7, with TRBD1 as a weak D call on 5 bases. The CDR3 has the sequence CASTPWGSSSYEQYF. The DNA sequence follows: TGTGCCAGCACCCCCTGGGGCTCCAGCTCCTACGAGCAGTACTTC.